This entry describes one T cell receptor (beta chain). This record belongs to a study of blood T cell repertoires in COVID-19. Study-level information: Some COVID-19 samples were acute and others convalescent; all came from the United States, Italy and Spain. Sources were T cells, B-cell-depleted T cells, or PBMCs; the material itself was cDNA or gDNA.

Trimming cost V 5 bases and J 8 bases; bases outside gene matches: 11. The CDR3 covers 15 residues. Germline loops: CDR1 MNHEY, CDR2 SVGAGI. Under the authors' procedure: Quantification of nucleated cells was approximated via reference gene primer amplification. This table comes from immunoSEQ multiplex PCR, and its TCRdb copy is limited to in-frame clones, with some not included. Clone size and V and J calls were adopted from that table, with D and trimming inferred from the DNA. Of hundreds of thousands of clones in the sample, 82% were seen once. The source of this sequence is a woman over 75 with active or convalescent COVID-19. The specimen sequenced was peripheral blood. V gene TRBV6-5 combines with J gene TRBJ2-2, with 7 bases identical to TRBD1. In DNA form, the CDR3 reads TGTGCCAGCAGTCGTGTGCAGGGGGTAGCGGGGGAGCTGTTTTTT. Its translation is CASSRVQGVAGELFF.